This TCR beta chain was recovered during a study of shared clonotypes between healthy human individuals. On ten immunoSEQ deep assay plates, unsorted PBMC DNA was sequenced. Here immunoSEQ multiplex PCR was the method, and the copy in TCRdb shows in-frame clones only, minus some. The table shows about 480,000 clones, with almost 80% occurring only once. Only one count was recorded for this clone. The CDR3 is made up of 16 amino acids. V shed 1 base and J shed 5 bases, with 18 bases lying between them. The germline CDR1 and CDR2 sequences are SGHDT and YYEEEE. The receptor was derived from a woman aged 40 to 55 in good health. Some clones in this sample may be carry-over from other donors' samples. The sequenced sample was PBMCs. The chain carries TRBV5-6 and TRBJ1-2; D ambiguous. The CDR3 DNA reads TGTGCCAGCAGCTTGATATTATGGGAGTCGAAGTATGGCTACACCTTC. Translated: CASSLILWESKYGYTF.